A single T cell receptor (beta chain) is shown here with its context. This specimen comes from a study of blood T cell repertoires in COVID-19. At the level of the study: Sites in the United States, Italy and Spain provided acute and convalescent COVID-19 samples.

Original handling: Scientists estimated how many nucleated cells there were by amplifying reference gene primers. Some clones are missing from TCRdb's copy, which holds only in-frame ones; the method was immunoSEQ multiplex PCR. That table gives V, J and clone size, and the DNA gave D and trimming. There are approximately 270,000 clones in the sample; approximately 90% occur only once, and 4.1% lies in the top ten. Germline values: CDR1 MDHEN, CDR2 SYDVKM. The CDR3 is 14 residues long. V was trimmed by 2 bases and J by 1 base, leaving 7 bases between them. The rearrangement links TRBV28 to TRBJ2-3; D uncertain. The sample was PBMCs or T cells enriched from blood (not recorded which). The origin of this receptor is a woman aged 25-40 years with acute COVID-19. CDR3 residues: CASSLAAGTDTQYF. The CDR3 nucleotides read TGTGCCAGCAGTTTAGCGGCAGGCACAGATACGCAGTATTTT. Full variable domain (missing parts from reference TRBV28 and TRBJ2-3): DVKVTQSSRYLVKRTGEKVFLECVQDMDHENMFWYRQDPGLGLRLIYFSYDVKMKEKGDIPEGYSVSREKKERFSLILESASTNQTSMYLCASSLAAGTDTQYFGPGTRLTVL.